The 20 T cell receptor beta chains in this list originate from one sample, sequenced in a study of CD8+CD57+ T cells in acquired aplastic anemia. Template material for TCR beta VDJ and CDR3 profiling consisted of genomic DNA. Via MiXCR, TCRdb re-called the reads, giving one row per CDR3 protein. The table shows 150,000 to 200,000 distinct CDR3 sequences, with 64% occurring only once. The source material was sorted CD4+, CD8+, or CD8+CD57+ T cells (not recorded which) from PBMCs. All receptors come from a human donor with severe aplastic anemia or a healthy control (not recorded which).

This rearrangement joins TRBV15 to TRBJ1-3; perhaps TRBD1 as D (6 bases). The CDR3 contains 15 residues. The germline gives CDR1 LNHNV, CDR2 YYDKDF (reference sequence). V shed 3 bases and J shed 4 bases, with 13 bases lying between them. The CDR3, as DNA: TGTGCCACCAGCAGGCGGGGAGGGGGAGGAAACACCATATATTTT. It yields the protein CATSRRGGGGNTIYF.

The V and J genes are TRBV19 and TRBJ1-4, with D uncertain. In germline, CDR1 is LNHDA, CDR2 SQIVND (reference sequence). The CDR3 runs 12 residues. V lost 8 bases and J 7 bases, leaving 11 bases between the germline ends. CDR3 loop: CASSFLSEKLFF. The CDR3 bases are TGTGCCAGTTCGTTCCTCTCTGAAAAACTGTTTTTT.

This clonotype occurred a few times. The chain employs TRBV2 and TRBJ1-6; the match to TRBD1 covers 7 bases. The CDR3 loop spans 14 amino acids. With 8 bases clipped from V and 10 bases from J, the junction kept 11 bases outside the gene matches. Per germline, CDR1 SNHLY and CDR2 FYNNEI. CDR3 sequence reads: CASRQGGPRSPLHF. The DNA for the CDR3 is TGTGCCAGCCGTCAGGGGGGGCCTAGATCACCCCTCCACTTT.

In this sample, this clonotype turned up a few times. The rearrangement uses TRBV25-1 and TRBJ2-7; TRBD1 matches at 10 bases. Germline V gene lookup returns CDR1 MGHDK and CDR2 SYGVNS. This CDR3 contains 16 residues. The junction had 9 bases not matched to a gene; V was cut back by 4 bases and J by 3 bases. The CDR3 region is CASSVSLGQGNYEQYF. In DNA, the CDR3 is TGTGCCAGCAGTGTATCCCTGGGACAGGGGAACTACGAGCAGTACTTC.

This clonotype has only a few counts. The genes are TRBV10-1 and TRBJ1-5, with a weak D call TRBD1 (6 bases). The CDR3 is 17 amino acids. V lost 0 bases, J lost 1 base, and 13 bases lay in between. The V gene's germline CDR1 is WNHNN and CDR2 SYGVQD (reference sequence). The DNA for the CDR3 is TGCGCCAGCAGTGAGTCCTGGGCAGGGGCGAGCAATCAGCCCCAGCATTTT. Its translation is CASSESWAGASNQPQHF.

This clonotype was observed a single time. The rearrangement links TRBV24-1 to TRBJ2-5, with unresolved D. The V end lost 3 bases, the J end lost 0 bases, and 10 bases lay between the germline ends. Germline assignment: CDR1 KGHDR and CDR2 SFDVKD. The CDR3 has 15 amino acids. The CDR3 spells CATSDPGRDQETQYF. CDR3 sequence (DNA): TGTGCCACCAGTGATCCGGGCCGTGACCAAGAGACCCAGTACTTC.

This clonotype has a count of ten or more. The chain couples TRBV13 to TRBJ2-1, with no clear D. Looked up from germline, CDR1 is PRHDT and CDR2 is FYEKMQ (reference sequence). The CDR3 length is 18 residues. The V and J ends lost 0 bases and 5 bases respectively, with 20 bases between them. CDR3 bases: TGTGCCAGCAGCTTAGGATTTAACGGGTTAACCATTCACAATGAGCAGTTCTTC. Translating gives CASSLGFNGLTIHNEQFF. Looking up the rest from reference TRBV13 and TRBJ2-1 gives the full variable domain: AAGVIQSPRHLIKEKRETATLKCYPIPRHDTVYWYQQGPGQDPQFLISFYEKMQSDKGSIPDRFSAQQFSDYHSELNMSSLELGDSALYFCASSLGFNGLTIHNEQFFGPGTRLTVL.

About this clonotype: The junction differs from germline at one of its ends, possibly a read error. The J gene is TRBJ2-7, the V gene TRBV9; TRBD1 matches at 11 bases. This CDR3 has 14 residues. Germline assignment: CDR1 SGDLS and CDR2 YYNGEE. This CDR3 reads CASSSGTGGMWQYF. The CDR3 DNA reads TGCGCCAGCAGCTCCGGGACAGGGGGAATGTGGCAGTACTTC.

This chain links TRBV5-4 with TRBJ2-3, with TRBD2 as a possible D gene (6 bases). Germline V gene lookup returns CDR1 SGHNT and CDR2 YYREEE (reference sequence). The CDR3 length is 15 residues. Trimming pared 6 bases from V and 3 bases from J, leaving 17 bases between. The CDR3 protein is CASTLDGSSTDTQYF. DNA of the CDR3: TGTGCCAGCACCCTCGACGGGAGTAGTACAGATACGCAGTATTTT.

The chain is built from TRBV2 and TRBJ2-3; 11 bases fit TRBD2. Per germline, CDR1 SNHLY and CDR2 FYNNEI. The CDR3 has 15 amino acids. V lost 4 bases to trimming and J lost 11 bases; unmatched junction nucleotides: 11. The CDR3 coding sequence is TGTGCCAGCAGTGTAGCGGGGGGGCTTTACAATGAGCAGTATTTT. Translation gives CASSVAGGLYNEQYF.

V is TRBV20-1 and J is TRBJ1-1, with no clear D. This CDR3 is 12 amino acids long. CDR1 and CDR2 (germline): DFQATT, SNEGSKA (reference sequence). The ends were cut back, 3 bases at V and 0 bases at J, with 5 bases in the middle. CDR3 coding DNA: TGCAGTGCTAGCACGGTGAACACTGAAGCTTTCTTT. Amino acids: CSASTVNTEAFF.

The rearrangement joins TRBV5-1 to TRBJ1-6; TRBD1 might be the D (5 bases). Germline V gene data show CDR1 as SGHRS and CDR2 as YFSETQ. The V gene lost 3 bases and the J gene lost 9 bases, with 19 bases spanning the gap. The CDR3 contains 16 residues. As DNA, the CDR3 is TGCGCCAGCAGCTCGGAGGGGCCGGGAAGAGGTTCACCCCTCCACTTT. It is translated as CASSSEGPGRGSPLHF.

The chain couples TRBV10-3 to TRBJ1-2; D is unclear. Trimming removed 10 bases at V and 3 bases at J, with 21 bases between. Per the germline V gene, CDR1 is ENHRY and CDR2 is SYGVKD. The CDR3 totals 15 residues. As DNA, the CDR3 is TGTGCCAGCAGATACGTCAAGGGTTACCACTATGGCTACACCTTC. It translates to CASRYVKGYHYGYTF.

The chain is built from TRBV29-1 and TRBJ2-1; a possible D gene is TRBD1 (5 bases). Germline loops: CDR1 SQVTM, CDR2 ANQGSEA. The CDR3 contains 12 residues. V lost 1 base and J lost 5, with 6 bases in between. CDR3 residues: CSVEARDNEQFF. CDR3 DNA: TGCAGCGTTGAAGCCAGGGACAATGAGCAGTTCTTC.

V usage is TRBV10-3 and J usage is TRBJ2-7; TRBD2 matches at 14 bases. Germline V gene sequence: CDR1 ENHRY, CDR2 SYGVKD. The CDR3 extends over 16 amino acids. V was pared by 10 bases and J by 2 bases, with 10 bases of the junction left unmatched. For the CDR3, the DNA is TGTGCCACTCATGGGACTAGCGGGGGTAAAACCTACGAGCAGTACTTC. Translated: CATHGTSGGKTYEQYF.

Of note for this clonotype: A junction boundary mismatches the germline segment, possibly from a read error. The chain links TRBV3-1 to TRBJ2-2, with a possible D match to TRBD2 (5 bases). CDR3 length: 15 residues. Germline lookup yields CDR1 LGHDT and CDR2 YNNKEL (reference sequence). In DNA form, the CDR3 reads TGTGCCAGCAGCCAGGGAGTATGGGGATCCGGGGAGCTGCTTTTT. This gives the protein CASSQGVWGSGELLF.

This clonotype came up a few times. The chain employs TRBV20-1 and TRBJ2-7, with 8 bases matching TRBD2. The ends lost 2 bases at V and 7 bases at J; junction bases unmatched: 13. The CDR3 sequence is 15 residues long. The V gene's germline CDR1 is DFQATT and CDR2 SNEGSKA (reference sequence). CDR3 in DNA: TGCAGTGCTAGATCGGCTAGCGGGTCGCTCCATGAGCAGTACTTC. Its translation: CSARSASGSLHEQYF.

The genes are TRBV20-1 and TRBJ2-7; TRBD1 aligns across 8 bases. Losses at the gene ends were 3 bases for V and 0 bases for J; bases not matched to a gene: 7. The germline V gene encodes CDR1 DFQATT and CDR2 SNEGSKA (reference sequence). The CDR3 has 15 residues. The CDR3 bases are TGCAGTGCTAGCTCGGGACAGGCTAGCTCCTACGAGCAGTACTTC. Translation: CSASSGQASSYEQYF.

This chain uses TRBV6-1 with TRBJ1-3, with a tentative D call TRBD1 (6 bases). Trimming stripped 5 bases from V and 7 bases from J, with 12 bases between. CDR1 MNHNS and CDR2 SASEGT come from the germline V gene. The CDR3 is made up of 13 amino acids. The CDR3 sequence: CASSTRDTNTIYF. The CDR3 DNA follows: TGTGCCAGCAGTACCCGGGACACGAACACCATATATTTT.

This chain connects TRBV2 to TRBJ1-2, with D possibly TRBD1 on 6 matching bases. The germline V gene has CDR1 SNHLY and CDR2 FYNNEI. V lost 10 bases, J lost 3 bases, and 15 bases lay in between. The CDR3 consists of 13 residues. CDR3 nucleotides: TGTGCCACCGGCCCTAGGGGGGACTATGGCTACACCTTC. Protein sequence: CATGPRGDYGYTF.